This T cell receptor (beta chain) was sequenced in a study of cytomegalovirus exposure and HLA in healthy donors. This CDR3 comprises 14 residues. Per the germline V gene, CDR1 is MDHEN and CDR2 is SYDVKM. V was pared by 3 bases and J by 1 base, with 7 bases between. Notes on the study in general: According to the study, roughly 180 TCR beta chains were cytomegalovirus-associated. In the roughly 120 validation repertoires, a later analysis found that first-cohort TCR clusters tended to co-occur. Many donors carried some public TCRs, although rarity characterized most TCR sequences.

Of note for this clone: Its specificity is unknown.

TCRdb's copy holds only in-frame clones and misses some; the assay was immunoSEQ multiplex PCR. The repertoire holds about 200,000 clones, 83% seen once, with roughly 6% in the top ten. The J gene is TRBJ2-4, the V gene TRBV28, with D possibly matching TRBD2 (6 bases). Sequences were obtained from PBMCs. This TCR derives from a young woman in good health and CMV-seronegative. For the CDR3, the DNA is TGTGCCAGCAGTTTTGGGGGGGCCAAAAACATTCAGTACTTC. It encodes CASSFGGAKNIQYF. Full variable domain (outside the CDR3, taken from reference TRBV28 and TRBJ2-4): DVKVTQSSRYLVKRTGEKVFLECVQDMDHENMFWYRQDPGLGLRLIYFSYDVKMKEKGDIPEGYSVSREKKERFSLILESASTNQTSMYLCASSFGGAKNIQYFGAGTRLSVL.